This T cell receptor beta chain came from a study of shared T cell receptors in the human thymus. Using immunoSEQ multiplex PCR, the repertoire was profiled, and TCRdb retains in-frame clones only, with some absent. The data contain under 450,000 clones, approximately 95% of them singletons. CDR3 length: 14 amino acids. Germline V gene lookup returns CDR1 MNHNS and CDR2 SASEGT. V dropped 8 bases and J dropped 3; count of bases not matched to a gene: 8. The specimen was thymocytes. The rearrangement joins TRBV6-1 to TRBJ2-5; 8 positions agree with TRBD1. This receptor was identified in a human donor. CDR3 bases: TGTGCCAGCCTCGACGGACAGGGTAAAGAGACCCAGTACTTC. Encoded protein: CASLDGQGKETQYF.